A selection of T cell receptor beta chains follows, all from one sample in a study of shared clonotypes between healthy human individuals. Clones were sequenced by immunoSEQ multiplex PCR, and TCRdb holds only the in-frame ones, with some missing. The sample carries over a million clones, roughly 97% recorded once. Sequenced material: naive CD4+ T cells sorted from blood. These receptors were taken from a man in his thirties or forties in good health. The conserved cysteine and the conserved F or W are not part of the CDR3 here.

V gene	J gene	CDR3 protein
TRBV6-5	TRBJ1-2	ASSRDRGYGYT
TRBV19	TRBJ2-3	ASSTSTGTAFTDTQY
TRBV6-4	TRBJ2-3	ASSWDFSTDTQY
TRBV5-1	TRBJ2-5	ASSLGKQGFGIRETQY
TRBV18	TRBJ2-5	ASSPLEHRETQY
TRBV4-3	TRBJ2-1	ASSVIGRQEQF
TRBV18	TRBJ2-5	ASSPRMSGGETQY
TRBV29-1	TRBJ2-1	SGYRGNEQF
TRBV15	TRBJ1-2	ATSRDQGDGYT
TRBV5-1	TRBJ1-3	ASSLSGDSSGNTIY
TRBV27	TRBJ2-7	ASSFPLGWERSYEQY
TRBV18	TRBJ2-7	ASSPPGSYEQY
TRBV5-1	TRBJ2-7	ASSLGTRGEQY
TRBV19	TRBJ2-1	ASSMAGGKNEQF
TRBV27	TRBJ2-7	ASSFQDGDYEQY
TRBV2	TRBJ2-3	ASQGWGPPADTQY
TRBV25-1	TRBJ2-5	ASRGPRVAGETQY
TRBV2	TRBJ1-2	ASSDIQGKDT
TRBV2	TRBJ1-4	ASSEGGAGEKLF
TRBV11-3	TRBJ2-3	ASSQGRQSDTQY
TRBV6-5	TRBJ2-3	ASSYYGGGSTDTQY
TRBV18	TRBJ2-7	ASSPLVSGIHYEQY
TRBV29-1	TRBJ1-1	SVTRNTEAF
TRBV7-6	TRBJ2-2	ASSPEGVGELF
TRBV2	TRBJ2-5	AVQGPRETQY
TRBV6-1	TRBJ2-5	ASSDFGQGKETQY
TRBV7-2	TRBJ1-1	ASSLDSPGRYTEAF
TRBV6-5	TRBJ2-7	ASSPPSGSYEQY
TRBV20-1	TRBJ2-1	SARQGDAGF
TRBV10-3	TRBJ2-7	AISRGKYEQY
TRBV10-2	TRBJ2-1	ASSGDRFYNEQF
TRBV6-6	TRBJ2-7	ASRRRANYEQY
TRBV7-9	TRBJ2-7	ASSLLSGGSYEQY
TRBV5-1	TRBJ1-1	ASSSGTGLTEAF
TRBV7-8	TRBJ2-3	ASSLDQRGYTDTQY
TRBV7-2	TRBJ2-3	ASSQSGIITDTQY
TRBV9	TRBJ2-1	ASSVDPSGRSNEQF
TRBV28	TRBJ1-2	ASSPRWKGQGAHGYT
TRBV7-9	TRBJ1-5	ASSLNRAGNQPQH
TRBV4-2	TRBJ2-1	ASSAPLAGGGEQF
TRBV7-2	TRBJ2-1	ASSQGLAGAGSYNEQF
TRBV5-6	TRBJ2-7	ASSLRPGVDYEQY
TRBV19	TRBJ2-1	ASSIRRSLEQF
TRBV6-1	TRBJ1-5	ASSEPIRRGQPQH
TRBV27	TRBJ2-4	ASSPPPGQGKQNIQY
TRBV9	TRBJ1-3	ASSPSGNTIY
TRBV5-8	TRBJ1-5	ASRRTGGQPQH
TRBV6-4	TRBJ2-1	ASSDLAGGYNEQF
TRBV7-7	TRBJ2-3	ASSLAGSGTQY
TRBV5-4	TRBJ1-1	ASLAQGRNTEAF
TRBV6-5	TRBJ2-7	ASSYARSSYEQY
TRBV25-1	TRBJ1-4	ASSELQGGAGEKLF
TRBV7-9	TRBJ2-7	ASSLFGDTYEQY
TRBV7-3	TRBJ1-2	ASSSGQGGLYGYT
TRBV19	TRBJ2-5	ASAREGVWTQY